Listed below are T cell receptor beta chains from one sample, sequenced in a study of cytomegalovirus exposure and HLA in healthy donors. Some clones are missing from TCRdb's copy, which holds only in-frame ones; the method was immunoSEQ multiplex PCR. The sample includes roughly 130,000 clones, just under 80% of them seen just once. The specimen sequenced was PBMCs. Every receptor here comes from a woman in her forties in good health and CMV-seronegative. CDR3s include the opening cysteine and the closing phenylalanine or tryptophan. Each record gives: D gene, J gene, clone size, V gene, CDR3 protein, CDR3 DNA. A D gene is named only where the DNA matches it firmly. Expanded clones are given a class, and other clones once, few, many or no size at all.

. | TRBJ2-4 | . | TRBV11-2 | CASSAGVGNSQYF | TGTGCCAGCAGCGCAGGGGTTGGAAACAGTCAGTACTTC
TRBD2 | TRBJ2-3 | . | TRBV6-4 | CASSDFGTSGAQYF | TGTGCCAGCAGTGACTTTGGGACTAGCGGGGCGCAGTATTTT
. | TRBJ1-1 | . | TRBV7-9 | CASSKGVATEAFF | TGTGCCAGCAGTAAGGGGGTGGCCACTGAAGCTTTCTTT
. | TRBJ1-2 | . | TRBV30 | CAWSEGGYGYTF | TGTGCCTGGAGTGAAGGAGGCTATGGCTACACCTTC
TRBD2 | TRBJ2-1 | . | TRBV9 | CASSVRSGTSGNEQFF | TGTGCCAGCAGCGTTAGGAGCGGGACTAGCGGGAATGAGCAGTTCTTC
TRBD2 | TRBJ2-6 | . | TRBV9 | CASSISGGASGANGLTF | TGTGCCAGCAGCATCAGCGGGGGGGCCTCTGGGGCCAACGGCCTGACTTTC
. | TRBJ2-3 | . | TRBV7-8 | CASSLASTRALTDTQYF | TGTGCCAGCAGCTTAGCGTCGACCAGGGCCCTCACAGATACGCAGTATTTT
. | TRBJ2-5 | . | TRBV9 | CASSRGTGGRLAGRKETQYF | TGTGCCAGCAGCAGGGGGACAGGGGGGAGACTAGCGGGACGGAAAGAGACCCAGTACTTC
. | TRBJ1-6 | . | TRBV9 | CASSVEQAASPLHF | TGTGCCAGCAGCGTAGAACAGGCTGCATCACCCCTCCACTTT
. | TRBJ2-6 | once | TRBV19 | CASSTSGANGLTF | TGTGCCAGTAGTACCTCTGGGGCCAACGGCCTGACTTTC
. | TRBJ2-7 | . | TRBV5-1 | CASSFNSHYEQYF | TGCGCCAGCAGCTTCAACAGTCACTACGAGCAGTACTTC
. | TRBJ2-7 | . | TRBV5-1 | CASSALTSTDSYEQYF | TGCGCCAGCAGCGCCCTGACTTCAACCGATTCCTACGAGCAGTACTTC
. | TRBJ2-7 | few | TRBV9 | CASSVGAGPYEQYF | TGTGCCAGCAGCGTAGGGGCAGGTCCCTACGAGCAGTACTTC
TRBD1 | TRBJ2-7 | . | TRBV5-1 | CASSLRDSAYEQYF | TGCGCCAGCAGCCTAAGGGACAGCGCCTACGAGCAGTACTTC